A single count supports the clone carrying this T cell receptor beta chain. This may be a read error: a much more frequent sequence differs by one nucleotide. In building TCR beta libraries, iRepertoire HTBI primers were used together with Arm-PCR of CDR3 regions. In TCRdb, the multiplex PCR reads were re-called with MiXCR into one record per CDR3 protein. This table holds some 250,000 distinct CDR3 sequences, 15% to 20% found once. These data come from a study of regulatory T cells in long-lasting Graves disease. In the study overall: For a period under 3 months, newly diagnosed Graves' patients had taken antithyroid drugs.

The time point was: newly diagnosed GD, antithyroid drugs for less than 3 months. PBMC-derived RNA was used for the TCR library. These data were likewise used in another study, on T cells in Graves' hyperthyroidism and ophthalmopathy.

This sequence was found in a woman aged 25 to 39 with Graves disease. The sequencing used peripheral blood mononuclear cells (PBMCs), collected at new diagnosis, from a patient treated with antithyroid drugs.

The CDR3 loop is CASSGLAGGYEQHF. The DNA of the CDR3 is TGTGCCAGCAGCGGACTAGCGGGGGGATACGAGCAGCACTTC. J is TRBJ2-7 and V is TRBV6-2 or TRBV6-3; 14 bases are a match to TRBD2. Germline-derived CDR1 and CDR2 are MNHEY and SVGEGT. This CDR3 is built from 14 residues.